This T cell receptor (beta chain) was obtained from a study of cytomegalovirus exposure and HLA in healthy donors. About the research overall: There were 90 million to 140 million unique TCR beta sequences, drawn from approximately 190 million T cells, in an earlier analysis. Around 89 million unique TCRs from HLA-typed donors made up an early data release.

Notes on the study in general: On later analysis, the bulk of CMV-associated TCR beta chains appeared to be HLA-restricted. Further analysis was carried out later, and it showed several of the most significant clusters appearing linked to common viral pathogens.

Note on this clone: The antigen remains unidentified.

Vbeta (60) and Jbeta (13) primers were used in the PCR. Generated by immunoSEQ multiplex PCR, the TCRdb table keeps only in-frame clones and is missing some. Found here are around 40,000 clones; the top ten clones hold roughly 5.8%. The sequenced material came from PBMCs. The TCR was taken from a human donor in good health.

The DNA for the CDR3 is TGTGCCAGCAGATTCGGAGGCTACGAGCAGTACTTC. This translates into CASRFGGYEQYF. The V gene is TRBV6-6, the J gene TRBJ2-7; TRBD2 is a possible D gene (5 bases). CDR1 and CDR2 from the germline V gene are MNHNY and SVGAGI (reference sequence). Trimming took off 6 bases at V and 3 bases at J, with 9 bases between the two ends. The length of the CDR3 is 12 residues.